This passage covers 30 T cell receptor beta chains from one sample sequenced in a study of CD8 T cells in Susac syndrome. Random-hexamer reverse transcription was applied to roughly 0.5 to 1 ug RNA. TCRdb passed the immunoSEQ multiplex PCR reads through MiXCR, listing each CDR3 protein once. The table lists some 150,000 distinct CDR3 sequences, approximately 95% of them singletons, with approximately 0.3% in the top ten. Specimen: CD8+ T cells from PBMCs. These TCRs come from a human donor in good health.

The chain links TRBV27 to TRBJ2-1; D is possibly TRBD1 or TRBD2 (5 bases each). Germline CDR1 reads MNHEY; CDR2 reads SMNVEV (reference sequence). The V and J ends lost 10 bases and 6 bases respectively, with 10 bases between them. The CDR3 is 11 amino acids. The CDR3 DNA sequence: TGTGCCACCATGAGGGGCAATGAGCAGTTCTTC. It codes for CATMRGNEQFF.

The chain couples TRBV15 to TRBJ2-7, with D unresolved. This CDR3 spans 15 amino acids. Trimming removed 4 bases from V and 2 bases from J, with 15 bases in between. The V gene's germline CDR1 is LNHNV and CDR2 YYDKDF (reference sequence). CDR3 region: CATSTRPRLAYEQYF. DNA of the CDR3: TGTGCCACCAGCACGCGCCCCAGACTCGCCTACGAGCAGTACTTC.

V and J are TRBV29-1 and TRBJ2-7, with D tentatively TRBD2 (6 bases). The ends were cut back, 1 base at V and 2 bases at J, with 6 bases in the middle. CDR1 is SQVTM, CDR2 ANQGSEA, per germline. The CDR3 covers 12 residues. The CDR3 bases are TGCAGCGTTGAAGGGGGGGCCTACGAGCAGTACTTC. Its translation is CSVEGGAYEQYF.

The chain is built from TRBV29-1 and TRBJ1-2; D might be TRBD1 (6 bases). Germline assignment: CDR1 SQVTM and CDR2 ANQGSEA. Trimming took 0 bases from V and 2 from J, leaving 7 bases between them. The CDR3 consists of 13 residues. CDR3 sequence: CSVEEGGNYGYTF. For the CDR3, the DNA is TGCAGCGTTGAAGAAGGGGGAAACTATGGCTACACCTTC.

The rearrangement uses TRBV2 and TRBJ2-3, with 12 bases identical to TRBD2. Trimming took 6 bases from V and 7 from J; bases not matched to a gene: 17. This CDR3 has 18 residues. Germline V lookup: CDR1 SNHLY, CDR2 FYNNEI. The CDR3 region is CASSEGLTSGSGDYTQYF. Written as DNA, the CDR3 is TGTGCCAGCAGCGAGGGCTTGACTAGCGGGAGCGGGGATTATACGCAGTATTTT. The whole variable domain, filled in from reference TRBV2 and TRBJ2-3, reads EPEVTQTPSHQVTQMGQEVILRCVPISNHLYFYWYRQILGQKVEFLVSFYNNEISEKSEIFDDQFSVERPDGSNFTLKIRSTKLEDSAMYFCASSEGLTSGSGDYTQYFGPGTRLTVL.

The chain employs TRBV20-1 and TRBJ2-1, with TRBD2 as a possible D gene (6 bases). The V gene's germline CDR1 is DFQATT and CDR2 SNEGSKA (reference sequence). V lost 3 bases to trimming and J lost 5 bases, with 11 bases between them. The length of the CDR3 is 13 residues. The CDR3 nucleotides read TGCAGTGCTAGCAGCGGAGGGCACAATGAGCAGTTCTTC. It codes for CSASSGGHNEQFF.

This clonotype was picked up one time. The rearrangement joins TRBV20-1 to TRBJ2-1; the D gene is possibly TRBD2 (5 bases). Germline CDR1 reads DFQATT; CDR2 reads SNEGSKA (reference sequence). Trimming pared 2 bases from V and 2 bases from J, leaving 22 bases between. The length of the CDR3 is 18 residues. CDR3 nucleotide sequence: TGCAGTGCTAGATACATCGGCTTTAGTATCGGGGCCTACAATGAGCAGTTCTTC. Protein product: CSARYIGFSIGAYNEQFF.

The chain employs TRBV30 and TRBJ1-5; D gene unclear. CDR1 and CDR2 from the germline V gene are GTSNPN and SVGIG (reference sequence). V was shortened by 0 bases and J by 2 bases, with 11 bases between the two germline ends. This CDR3 spans 15 amino acids. CDR3 DNA sequence: TGTGCCTGGAGTGTGCGGGCCTTGGGCAATCAGCCCCAGCATTTT. This encodes CAWSVRALGNQPQHF. The full variable domain, completed using reference TRBV30 and TRBJ1-5, is SQTIHQWPATLVQPVGSPLSLECTVEGTSNPNLYWYRQAAGRGLQLLFYSVGIGQISSEVPQNLSASRPQDRQFILSSKKLLLSDSGFYLCAWSVRALGNQPQHFGDGTRLSIL.

The V gene is TRBV6-5, the J gene TRBJ2-4; TRBD1 might be the D (5 bases). Trimming cost V 6 bases and J 7 bases, with 19 bases left between them. The CDR3 contains 15 residues. The germline V gene encodes CDR1 MNHEY and CDR2 SVGAGI. CDR3 protein: CASSPRSKGANIQYF. The CDR3, as DNA: TGTGCCAGCAGCCCACGATCGAAAGGGGCGAACATTCAGTACTTC.

V is TRBV7-9 and J is TRBJ1-1, with D perhaps matching TRBD1 (6 bases). The CDR3 totals 13 residues. Per the germline V gene, CDR1 is SEHNR and CDR2 is FQNEAQ (reference sequence). V lost 4 bases and J lost 5, with 11 bases in between. The DNA for the CDR3 is TGTGCCAGCAGCTCGGGGGCGCAGACTGAAGCTTTCTTT. Its protein is CASSSGAQTEAFF.

This sequence joins TRBV28 and TRBJ2-3; D not resolved. Trimming took 3 bases from V and 4 from J, leaving 5 bases between them. Germline loops: CDR1 MDHEN, CDR2 SYDVKM. The CDR3 totals 12 residues. CDR3 coding DNA: TGTGCCAGCAGTTTTCGGTCAGATACGCAGTATTTT. Translating gives CASSFRSDTQYF.

The rearrangement joins TRBV24-1 to TRBJ1-2; D is unclear. The V end lost 4 bases, the J end lost 1 base, and 6 bases lay between the germline ends. Germline CDR1 KGHDR, CDR2 SFDVKD. The CDR3 sequence is 13 residues long. This CDR3 reads CATSEGINYGYTF. The CDR3 nucleotides are TGTGCCACCAGTGAGGGGATTAACTATGGCTACACCTTC.

In its sample, this clonotype was seen once. The chain joins TRBV7-9 to TRBJ2-1; D is uncertain. The CDR3 sequence is 15 residues long. Trimming cost V 5 bases and J 6 bases, with 17 bases left between them. Germline-derived CDR1 and CDR2 are SEHNR and FQNEAQ (reference sequence). In DNA form, the CDR3 reads TGTGCCAGCAGCCCCCTCGGGCTGGTAGTCAATGAGCAGTTCTTC. Its translation is CASSPLGLVVNEQFF. Full variable domain (missing parts from reference TRBV7-9 and TRBJ2-1): DTGVSQNPRHKITKRGQNVTFRCDPISEHNRLYWYRQTLGQGPEFLTYFQNEAQLEKSRLLSDRFSAERPKGSFSTLEIQRTEQGDSAMYLCASSPLGLVVNEQFFGPGTRLTVL.

This sequence joins TRBV20-1 and TRBJ2-2; maybe TRBD2 (5 bases). The CDR3 consists of 16 residues. CDR1 DFQATT and CDR2 SNEGSKA come from the germline V gene (reference sequence). V gave up 1 base and J gave up 1 base, with 13 bases separating them. The DNA of the CDR3 is TGCAGTGCTAGAGTGTACTCGGGGAGGAACACCGGGGAGCTGTTTTTT. Amino acids: CSARVYSGRNTGELFF.

This chain connects TRBV9 to TRBJ1-2; no clear D. Between the trimmed V and J ends, which lost 0 bases and 3 bases, there was a span of 12 bases. The CDR3 runs to 15 residues. CDR1 is SGDLS and CDR2 is YYNGEE in the germline V gene. The CDR3 is CASSVEAGSYYGYTF. Written as DNA, the CDR3 is TGTGCCAGCAGCGTAGAGGCGGGCAGCTACTATGGCTACACCTTC.

The rearrangement links TRBV7-3 to TRBJ2-1, with 11 positions matching TRBD2. CDR1 and CDR2 (germline): SGHTA, FQGTGA. CDR3 size: 15 residues. Germline trimming cut 5 bases from V and 9 bases from J; bases unmatched to any gene: 9. Written as DNA, the CDR3 is TGTGCCAGCAGCCCGATAGGGCTAGCGGGAGGTGAGCAGTTCTTC. This codes for CASSPIGLAGGEQFF.

This chain joins TRBV27 and TRBJ2-7; the D call may be TRBD1 or TRBD2 (5 bases each). The CDR3 length is 14 residues. V lost 5 bases to trimming and J lost 1 base, with 12 bases between them. CDR1 and CDR2 (germline): MNHEY, SMNVEV (reference sequence). CDR3 residues: CASSRGRASYEQYF. CDR3 bases: TGTGCCAGCAGTCGGGGCAGGGCTTCCTACGAGCAGTACTTC.

V is TRBV29-1 and J is TRBJ1-1; no clear D gene. The CDR3 has 12 amino acids. V lost 3 bases and J lost 1, with 6 bases in between. The germline gives CDR1 SQVTM, CDR2 ANQGSEA. CDR3 region: CSVETPNTEAFF. DNA for the CDR3: TGCAGCGTTGAGACACCGAACACTGAAGCTTTCTTT. Full variable domain (outside the CDR3, taken from reference TRBV29-1 and TRBJ1-1): SAVISQKPSRDICQRGTSLTIQCQVDSQVTMMFWYRQQPGQSLTLIATANQGSEATYESGFVIDKFPISRPNLTFSTLTVSNMSPEDSSIYLCSVETPNTEAFFGQGTRLTVV.

The rearrangement uses TRBV12-3 or TRBV12-4 and TRBJ1-4; maybe TRBD1 (6 bases). The length of the CDR3 is 15 residues. Between the trimmed V and J ends, which lost 3 bases and 6 bases, there was a span of 14 bases. CDR3 sequence (DNA): TGTGCCAGCAGTTTGGACAGAGAGCGGGATGAAAAACTGTTTTTT. Residues: CASSLDRERDEKLFF.

J is TRBJ2-3 and V is TRBV30; D gene uncertain. This CDR3 has 12 residues. Germline V gene sequence: CDR1 GTSNPN, CDR2 SVGIG (reference sequence). Trimming removed 4 bases at V and 1 base at J, with 6 bases between. The CDR3 reads CAWTEGTDTQYF. The CDR3 nucleotides read TGTGCCTGGACGGAAGGCACAGATACGCAGTATTTT. Supplemented by reference TRBV30 and TRBJ2-3, the full variable domain reads SQTIHQWPATLVQPVGSPLSLECTVEGTSNPNLYWYRQAAGRGLQLLFYSVGIGQISSEVPQNLSASRPQDRQFILSSKKLLLSDSGFYLCAWTEGTDTQYFGPGTRLTVL.

This sequence joins TRBV7-3 and TRBJ2-7; D assignment may be TRBD1 or TRBD2 (5 bases each). CDR1 SGHTA and CDR2 FQGTGA come from the germline V gene. This CDR3 is 14 amino acids long. V gave up 4 bases and J gave up 2 bases, with 12 bases separating them. The CDR3 spells CASSYRDVAYEQYF. For the CDR3, the DNA is TGTGCCAGCAGCTACCGGGACGTCGCCTACGAGCAGTACTTC.

The rearrangement uses TRBV9 and TRBJ2-3; D is unresolved. V was shortened by 4 bases and J by 0 bases, with 6 bases between the two germline ends. Germline assignment: CDR1 SGDLS and CDR2 YYNGEE. The CDR3 totals 13 residues. This chain's CDR3 is CASSSPSTDTQYF. The CDR3 DNA sequence: TGTGCCAGCAGCTCTCCTAGCACAGATACGCAGTATTTT.

This chain joins TRBV7-2 and TRBJ2-7; TRBD2 agrees at 11 bases. Per the germline V gene, CDR1 is SGHTA and CDR2 is FQGNSA. The trim removed 3 bases at V and 3 bases at J, leaving 13 bases unmatched. The length of the CDR3 is 18 residues. The CDR3 here is CASSFGLLGLAGGYEQYF. DNA of the CDR3: TGTGCCAGCAGCTTCGGGCTCCTAGGACTAGCGGGTGGCTACGAGCAGTACTTC.

This sequence joins TRBV6-5 and TRBJ2-4, with 7 positions matching TRBD2. The CDR3 sequence is 13 residues long. V was clipped by 4 bases and J by 6 bases; unmatched bases: 3. Germline assignment: CDR1 MNHEY and CDR2 SVGAGI. CDR3 protein: CASSLGEGNIQYF. CDR3 sequence (DNA): TGTGCCAGCAGTTTAGGGGAGGGAAACATTCAGTACTTC.

This chain links TRBV12-3 or TRBV12-4 with TRBJ2-5, with D perhaps being TRBD1 or TRBD2 (5 bases each). V was clipped by 4 bases and J by 5 bases, with 17 bases between them. This CDR3 region has 15 residues. The CDR3 sequence: CASSSSPGTWETQYF. CDR3 DNA: TGTGCCAGCAGTTCGTCGCCTGGGACGTGGGAGACCCAGTACTTC.

This sequence joins TRBV29-1 and TRBJ2-7; 7 bases align to TRBD1. V lost 4 bases and J lost 7; bases outside the gene matches: 13. The germline V gene has CDR1 SQVTM and CDR2 ANQGSEA. This CDR3 has 14 residues. The CDR3 DNA is TGCAGCGTTGTCCTACAGGGGTTCGTGTGGGAGCAGTACTTC. The encoded protein is CSVVLQGFVWEQYF.

This clonotype was found a few times. The chain has TRBV13 and TRBJ2-7; a weak D match, TRBD2 (5 bases). With 3 bases removed from V and 0 bases from J, the gap between germline ends came to 9 bases. CDR3 length equals 14 residues. Looked up from germline, CDR1 is PRHDT and CDR2 is FYEKMQ (reference sequence). CDR3 nucleotides: TGTGCCAGCAGCTTGCGTCTAGCCTCCTACGAGCAGTACTTC. This encodes CASSLRLASYEQYF.

The chain has TRBV14 and TRBJ2-1; 8 bases fit TRBD1. The junction had 1 base not matched to a gene; V was cut back by 4 bases and J by 2 bases. The CDR3 covers 14 residues. The germline CDR1 and CDR2 sequences are SGHDN and FVKESK. CDR3 DNA sequence: TGTGCCAGCAGCCCACAGGGGGCCTACAATGAGCAGTTCTTC. Amino acid sequence: CASSPQGAYNEQFF. Supplemented by reference TRBV14 and TRBJ2-1, the full variable domain reads EAGVTQFPSHSVIEKGQTVTLRCDPISGHDNLYWYRRVMGKEIKFLLHFVKESKQDESGMPNNRFLAERTGGTYSTLKVQPAELEDSGVYFCASSPQGAYNEQFFGPGTRLTVL.

The V call is TRBV20-1, the J call TRBJ2-2, with D tentatively TRBD1 or TRBD2 (5 bases each). V was pared by 3 bases and J by 7 bases, with 9 bases between. CDR1 and CDR2 (germline): DFQATT, SNEGSKA (reference sequence). This CDR3 spans 12 amino acids. Here the CDR3 reads CSARWDGGELFF. CDR3 coding DNA: TGCAGTGCTAGGTGGGACGGCGGGGAGCTGTTTTTT.

This chain links TRBV29-1 with TRBJ2-3; D gene ambiguous. Germline V gene sequence: CDR1 SQVTM, CDR2 ANQGSEA. Trimming took off 6 bases at V and 4 bases at J, with 8 bases between the two ends. This CDR3 has 11 amino acids. The DNA for the CDR3 is TGCAGCGTGGAATCCCCAGATACGCAGTATTTT. This encodes CSVESPDTQYF.